This T cell receptor beta chain was sequenced for a study of human T cells and chemical hapten exposure (dated by TCRdb to about 2021). Study-level background: For sensitization, 2% DPC in acetone was applied to a roughly 2 cm by roughly 2 cm area of upper inner arm skin. Libraries were pooled for sequencing, and per-sample TCR yields varied mainly because of small differences in library volumes within the pool. Peripheral blood TCR repertoire changes were tracked in vivo in alopecia patients during primary and secondary sensitization to the hapten diphenylcyclopropenone (DPC). Alopecia areata with under or over 50% scalp involvement, alopecia totalis and alopecia universalis were represented in the patient cohort, which was mostly female. About 28 alopecia patients gave blood for TCR sequencing at one to four time points (pre-sensitization, 2, 6 and 24 weeks). Patch testing on the upper back used Finn chambers containing 0.01% DPC, with scoring done after 6 days according to International Contact Dermatitis Research Group standards. Patients additionally received weekly therapeutic DPC doses to the scalp throughout the approximately 25-week study period. Blood was sampled from patients pre-sensitization (week 0) and at 2, 6 and about 24 weeks after DPC sensitization. The investigation overall reported the following: DPC sensitization did not change how many TCRs were above 1 in 1000 frequency, and no evidence was found of alterations in global repertoire structure. Because every patient had alopecia, a presumed autoimmune disease, the patients' immune response might differ from that of healthy individuals. Repeated subsampling changed both the strength of the expansion versus patch-test correlation and the threshold at which the correlation became significant. Compared with pre-sensitization or healthy control sets, expanded TCRs formed significantly more large CDR3 similarity clusters, which is consistent with antigen-driven responses. Patch test score was positively correlated with the number of PT1 expanded TCRs, with significance at thresholds 8, 16 and 32 but not at 4.

Interpreted using the paper, the time point label stands for: pre-sensitization, week 0. The treatment or condition label for this specimen denotes: therapeutic diphenylcyclopropenone sensitization with weekly scalp DPC. At each patch-test visit, blood was drawn before the patch test was applied. Patients were considered eligible if aged 18 to 70, diagnosed with alopecia and deemed suitable for DPC therapy, and patients were excluded if pregnant. Total RNA was extracted from unfractionated whole blood collected in Tempus Blood RNA tubes. This clonotype has only a few counts. Which antigen it targets is not known. No qualities accompany the bases; no much larger clone lies one base away. Library method: RACE. Instrument on record: NextSeq 500. During library preparation, unique molecular identifiers were attached to individual cDNA molecules so that TCRs could be counted in a quantitative, reproducible way. From each blood RNA sample, both TCR alpha and TCR beta chains were sequenced. The study's own analysis went as follows. Samples had a median of roughly 98,000 TCRs, with a range from roughly 20,000 to 700,000. V, J and CDR3 annotation of the TCR reads was performed with the Decombinator software suite. To make PS versus PT1 abundance plots, every sample was subsampled to the same number of TCRs (28,000). TCRs were defined as expanded if absent before sensitization and observed at least eight times at the 2-week time point. Through fastp at Q25 and MiXCR, TCRdb rebuilt clones from the public reads, retaining in-frame beta chains. Records with the same CDR3 protein are collapsed into one entry carrying the most frequent genes and DNA. The V and J calls follow TCRdb's processing rather than the paper's. For this sample the table gives about 180,000 distinct CDR3 sequences, of which approximately 31% were detected only once. The ten largest clones take up nearly 3% of the sample.

From cysteine to phenylalanine, the CDR3 is 13 amino acids long. This entry keeps only the CDR3 DNA: 39 bases, framed from base 1. From V the trimming removes 4 bases and from J it removes 6 bases, while the gene matches leave 0 bases of the junction unaccounted for. CDR1 and CDR2 are drawn from the germline V gene: ENHRY, SYGVKD. This chain joins TRBV10-3 to TRBJ1-4; TRBD1 matches 9 bases in the middle. The input for sequencing was whole blood, taken in connection with sensitization to the hapten diphenylcyclopropenone (DPC). The receptor was derived from a woman aged 25-40 years with alopecia areata. Some clones in this sample may be carry-over from other donors' samples. The CDR3: CAISGTGDEKLFF. Read as DNA, the sequence is TGTGCCATCAGTGGGACAGGGGATGAAAAACTGTTTTTT.